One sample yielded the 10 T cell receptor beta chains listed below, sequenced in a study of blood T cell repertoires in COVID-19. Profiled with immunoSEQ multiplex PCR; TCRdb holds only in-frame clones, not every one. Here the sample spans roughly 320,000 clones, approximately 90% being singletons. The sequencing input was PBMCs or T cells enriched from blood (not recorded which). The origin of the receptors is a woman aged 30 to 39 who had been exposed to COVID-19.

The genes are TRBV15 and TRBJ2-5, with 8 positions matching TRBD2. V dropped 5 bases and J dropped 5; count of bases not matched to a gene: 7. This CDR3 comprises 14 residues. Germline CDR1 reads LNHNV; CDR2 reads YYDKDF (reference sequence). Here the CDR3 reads CATSERGPWETQYF. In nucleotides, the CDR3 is TGTGCCACCAGCGAGCGGGGGCCGTGGGAGACCCAGTACTTC.

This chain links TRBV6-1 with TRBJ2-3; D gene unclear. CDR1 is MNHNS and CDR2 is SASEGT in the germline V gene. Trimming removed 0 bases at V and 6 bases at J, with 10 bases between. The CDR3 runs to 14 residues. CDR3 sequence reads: CASSEATSRDTQYF. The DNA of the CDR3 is TGTGCCAGCAGTGAAGCGACCAGCAGGGATACGCAGTATTTT.

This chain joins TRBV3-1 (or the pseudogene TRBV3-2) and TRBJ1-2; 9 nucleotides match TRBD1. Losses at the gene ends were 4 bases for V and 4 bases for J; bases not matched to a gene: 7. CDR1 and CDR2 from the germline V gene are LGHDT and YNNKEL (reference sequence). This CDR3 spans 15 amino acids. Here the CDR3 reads CASSPEDRGPYGYTF. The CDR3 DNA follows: TGTGCCAGCAGCCCCGAGGACAGGGGCCCCTATGGCTACACCTTC.

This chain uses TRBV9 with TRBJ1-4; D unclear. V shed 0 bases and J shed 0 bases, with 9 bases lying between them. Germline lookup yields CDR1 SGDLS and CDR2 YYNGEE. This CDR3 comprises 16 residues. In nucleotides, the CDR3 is TGTGCCAGCAGCGTAGAGGTGGGAGCAACTAATGAAAAACTGTTTTTT. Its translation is CASSVEVGATNEKLFF. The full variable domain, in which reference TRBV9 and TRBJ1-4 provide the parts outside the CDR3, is DSGVTQTPKHLITATGQRVTLRCSPRSGDLSVYWYQQSLDQGLQFLIQYYNGEERAKGNILERFSAQQFPDLHSELNLSSLELGDSALYFCASSVEVGATNEKLFFGSGTQLSVL.

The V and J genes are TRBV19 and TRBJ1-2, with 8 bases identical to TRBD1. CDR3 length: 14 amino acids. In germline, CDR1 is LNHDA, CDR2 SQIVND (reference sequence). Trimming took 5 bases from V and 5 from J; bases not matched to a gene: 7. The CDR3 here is CASSDRGFGYGYTF. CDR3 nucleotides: TGTGCCAGTAGTGACAGGGGATTTGGGTATGGCTACACCTTC.

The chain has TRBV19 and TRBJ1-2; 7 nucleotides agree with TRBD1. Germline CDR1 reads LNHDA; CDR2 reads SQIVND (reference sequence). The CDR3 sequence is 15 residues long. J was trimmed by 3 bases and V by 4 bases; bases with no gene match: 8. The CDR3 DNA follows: TGTGCCAGTAGTAAACAGACAGGGAGAGACTATGGCTACACCTTC. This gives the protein CASSKQTGRDYGYTF.

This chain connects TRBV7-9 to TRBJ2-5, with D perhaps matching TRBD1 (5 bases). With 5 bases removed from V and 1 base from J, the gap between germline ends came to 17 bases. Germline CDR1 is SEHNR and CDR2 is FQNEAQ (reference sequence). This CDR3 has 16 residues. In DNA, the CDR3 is TGTGCCAGCAGCCCTTCCCCGACAGATTTCCAAGAGACCCAGTACTTC. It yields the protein CASSPSPTDFQETQYF.

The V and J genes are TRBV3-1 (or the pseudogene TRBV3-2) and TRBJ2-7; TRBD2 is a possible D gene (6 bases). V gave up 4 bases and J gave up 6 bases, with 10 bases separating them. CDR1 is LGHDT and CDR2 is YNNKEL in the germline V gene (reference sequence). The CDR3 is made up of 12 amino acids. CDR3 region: CASSRLGGEQYF. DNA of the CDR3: TGTGCCAGCAGCCGCCTGGGGGGCGAGCAGTACTTC.

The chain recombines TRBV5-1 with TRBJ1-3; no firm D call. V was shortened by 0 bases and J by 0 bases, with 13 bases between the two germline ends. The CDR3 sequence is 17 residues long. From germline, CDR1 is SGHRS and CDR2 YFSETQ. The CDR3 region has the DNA TGCGCCAGCAGCTTGGGTCTAACCCCAAGCTCTGGAAACACCATATATTTT. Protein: CASSLGLTPSSGNTIYF.

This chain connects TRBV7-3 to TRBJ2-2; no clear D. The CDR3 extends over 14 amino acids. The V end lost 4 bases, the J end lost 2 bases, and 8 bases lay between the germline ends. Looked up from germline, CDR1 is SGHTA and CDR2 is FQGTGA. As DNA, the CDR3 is TGTGCCAGCAGCTCAACCCCTAACACCGGGGAGCTGTTTTTT. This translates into CASSSTPNTGELFF.